Sequencing of this TCR beta chain was carried out in a study of beta chain features in type 1 diabetes. The germline V gene has CDR1 GTSNPN and CDR2 SVGIG (reference sequence). V lost 0 bases, J lost 2 bases, and 9 bases lay in between. The CDR3 consists of 14 residues. There was one heparinised blood draw per donor, averaging about 110 mL. It was via CD45RO/CCR7/CD25/CD127/CD95/CD27 that CD4+ naive, central memory, regulatory and stem cell-like memory cells were sorted. Study-level findings and limits: VDJ junctions sequenced from type 1 diabetes patients showed fewer insertions and more deletions. HLA effects on TCRB rearrangement stayed unresolved here.

Sequencing targeted expressed TCRB transcripts, as all isolated RNA had been reverse transcribed. Only in-frame clones appear in the TCRdb table, and some are missing; sequencing was by immunoSEQ multiplex PCR. Here the sample spans 400,000 to 500,000 clones, approximately 15% being singletons. A word on this clone: Its target is unknown.

The sample comprised naive CD4+ T cells from blood. The sequence derives from a man aged 25-45 years in good health. The gene calls are TRBV30 and TRBJ2-3; D not certain. The CDR3 DNA is TGTGCCTGGAGTGTAAGGTGCTACACAGATACGCAGTATTTT. It specifies CAWSVRCYTDTQYF.